One sample yielded the 27 T cell receptor beta chains listed below, sequenced in a study of blood T cells in healthy people across ages (dated by TCRdb to between 2014 and 2017). Libraries were constructed by 5' RACE. The second PCR ran for about 6 to 12 cycles and used a J-beta primer mix along with a sample-barcoded 5' primer. TCRdb reworked the public reads: Q25 trimming with fastp, MiXCR clone assembly, productive beta chains retained. Each record represents a unique CDR3 protein, reported with the most common genes and DNA among its rows. For this sample the table gives around 2 million distinct CDR3 sequences, of which about two fifths were detected only once. The ten largest make up 20% to 25% of the sample. The specimen was blood. These TCRs come from a human donor in good health.

The sample holds a few counts of this clonotype. The V call is TRBV7-3, the J call TRBJ1-1; no clear D gene. The germline gives CDR1 SGHTA, CDR2 FQGTGA. The CDR3 sequence is 13 residues long. The germline V and J ends were trimmed by 4 bases and 5 bases, with 11 bases remaining between them. The CDR3 sequence is CASSSPPSTEAFF. Here the CDR3 DNA reads TGTGCCAGCAGCTCTCCCCCGAGTACTGAAGCTTTCTTT.

V and J are TRBV28 and TRBJ2-3; D unclear. CDR1 and CDR2 (germline): MDHEN, SYDVKM. CDR3 length equals 14 residues. The V end was cut by 4 bases, the J end by 5 bases, with 13 bases between. Here the CDR3 reads CASSYESLGDTQYF. The DNA of the CDR3 is TGTGCCAGCAGTTACGAAAGCCTAGGAGATACGCAGTATTTT.

This clonotype came up a few times. The chain is built from TRBV6-5 and TRBJ2-1, with unresolved D. The closer fit of TRBJ2-7 to the DNA end suggests the J call may be wrong. The CDR3 contains 14 residues. CDR1 is MNHEY, CDR2 SVGAGI, per germline. CDR3 sequence reads: CASSYKRSSYEQYF. The CDR3 DNA is TGTGCCAGCAGTTACAAGCGCTCATCCTACGAGCAGTACTTC.

Details on this clonotype: One junction end does not reproduce the germline sequence, and a read error may be involved. The gene calls are TRBV7-2 and TRBJ1-2; TRBD1 might be the D (5 bases). This CDR3 is built from 15 residues. Germline V gives CDR1 SGHTA, CDR2 FQGNSA. The CDR3 sequence: CASSLAGAEPYGYTF. Here the CDR3 DNA reads TGTGCCAGTAGCTTAGCTGGGGCAGAACCCTATGGCTACACCTTC.

The chain combines TRBV10-3 with TRBJ2-1; D is tentatively TRBD1 or TRBD2 (6 bases each). The CDR3 loop spans 20 amino acids. The V gene's germline CDR1 is ENHRY and CDR2 SYGVKD. Between the trimmed V and J ends, which lost 3 bases and 0 bases, there was a span of 24 bases. For the CDR3, the DNA is TGTGCCATCAGTGACCCAGGGGCCCCGGGACTGGGATTCTCCTACAATGAGCAGTTCTTC. This gives the protein CAISDPGAPGLGFSYNEQFF.

This clonotype was counted only a few times. The chain carries TRBV14 and TRBJ2-7; D is undetermined. Germline CDR1 is SGHDN and CDR2 is FVKESK. CDR3 length: 18 amino acids. V was pared by 0 bases and J by 0 bases, with 18 bases between. The CDR3 DNA is TGTGCCAGCAGCCAAGATGAGTATCGGCAAAAAAGCTCCTACGAGCAGTACTTC. Protein: CASSQDEYRQKSSYEQYF.

This chain connects TRBV5-1 to TRBJ1-1; D gene unclear. The CDR3 spans 12 residues. CDR1 is SGHRS and CDR2 is YFSETQ in the germline V gene. V was clipped by 3 bases and J by 7 bases, with 10 bases between them. The CDR3 loop is CASSWRDIEAFF. The CDR3 region has the DNA TGCGCCAGCAGCTGGAGGGATATTGAAGCTTTCTTT.

V and J are TRBV3-1 and TRBJ2-1; possible D gene TRBD2, 7 bases. The germline V and J ends were trimmed by 4 bases and 15 bases, with 19 bases remaining between them. The CDR3 loop spans 13 amino acids. Germline CDR1 LGHDT, CDR2 YNNKEL (reference sequence). CDR3 nucleotide sequence: TGTGCCAGCAGCCCCCTGGCGGGGGCCGGTCGGTTCTTC. Protein sequence: CASSPLAGAGRFF.

Worth noting for this clonotype: A much bigger clone sits one base away, suggesting this may be a read error. The chain combines TRBV4-3 with TRBJ2-5, with D tentatively TRBD2 (6 bases). The J call could be wrong; TRBJ2-7 is a better fit for the DNA end. The CDR3 is 14 residues long. Per the germline V gene, CDR1 is LGHNA and CDR2 is YSLEER. The CDR3 spells CASSQDRGNYEQYF. In nucleotides, the CDR3 is TGCGCCAGCAGCCAAGATCGCGGGAACTACGAGCAGTACTTC.

The table lists this clonotype with a few counts. The CDR3 region is CSVAPQRELDTQYF. CDR3 nucleotides: TGCAGCGTTGCCCCTCAACGGGAGTTAGATACGCAGTATTTT. The chain is built from TRBV29-1 and TRBJ2-3, with D possibly TRBD2 on 6 matching bases. V lost 4 bases, J lost 5 bases, and 16 bases lay in between. The CDR3 totals 14 residues. Germline V gives CDR1 SQVTM, CDR2 ANQGSEA.

The chain combines TRBV5-1 with TRBJ2-7, with a weak D call TRBD2 (6 bases). The CDR3 extends over 14 amino acids. Trimming removed 4 bases from V and 6 bases from J, with 17 bases in between. From germline, CDR1 is SGHRS and CDR2 YFSETQ. The CDR3 nucleotides read TGCGCCAGCAGCGGACCTTCGGGAGAAGGCGAGCAGTACTTC. It codes for CASSGPSGEGEQYF.

The V call is TRBV24-1, the J call TRBJ2-1; D uncertain. Trimming left V 2 bases short and J 2 bases short, with 9 bases between. Germline V gene data show CDR1 as KGHDR and CDR2 as SFDVKD. The CDR3 covers 15 residues. The CDR3 DNA is TGTGCCACCAGTGATTCTAGATGGGCCTACAATGAGCAGTTCTTC. This translates into CATSDSRWAYNEQFF.

As to this clonotype: Mismatch with germline at one junction end may stem from a read error. The CDR3 reads CSARVWKAGANVRTF. The DNA of the CDR3 is TGCAGTGCTAGGGTTTGGAAGGCTGGGGCCAACGTCCGGACTTTC. The chain links TRBV20-1 to TRBJ2-6; tentatively, D is TRBD1 (5 bases). Germline CDR1 and CDR2: DFQATT and SNEGSKA (reference sequence). The CDR3 is 15 amino acids.

This clonotype was found many times. The J gene is TRBJ2-5, the V gene TRBV2; 8 bases match TRBD2. Germline CDR1 and CDR2: SNHLY and FYNNEI. The CDR3 is 15 amino acids. V dropped 8 bases and J dropped 1; count of bases not matched to a gene: 9. CDR3 in DNA: TGTGCCAGCTCTACAGGGACTAGGATCCAAGAGACCCAGTACTTC. Translating it yields CASSTGTRIQETQYF.

The CDR3 protein is CASSQESGFSEVGTEAFF. As DNA, the CDR3 is TGCGCCAGCAGCCAAGAAAGTGGCTTCAGCGAGGTGGGGACTGAAGCTTTCTTT. The chain joins TRBV4-3 to TRBJ1-1; D unclear. V gave up 0 bases and J gave up 5 bases, with 22 bases separating them. The CDR3 sequence is 18 residues long. The germline V gene encodes CDR1 LGHNA and CDR2 YSLEER.

The rearrangement uses TRBV27 and TRBJ1-1; D is possibly TRBD1 (5 bases). The V and J ends lost 7 bases and 10 bases respectively, with 16 bases between them. This CDR3 is built from 12 residues. Germline assignment: CDR1 MNHEY and CDR2 SMNVEV (reference sequence). The CDR3 spells CASKGMTEGAFF. DNA of the CDR3: TGTGCCAGCAAAGGAATGACAGAGGGAGCTTTCTTT.

The CDR3 loop reads CASSFLLGGNQPQHF. As DNA, the CDR3 is TGTGCCAGCAGTTTTTTACTGGGGGGCAATCAGCCCCAGCATTTT. This chain uses TRBV28 with TRBJ1-5, with D possibly matching TRBD1 (5 bases). The CDR3 runs 15 residues. Deletions cut 3 bases from V and 2 bases from J, with 11 bases between. CDR1 is MDHEN, CDR2 SYDVKM, per germline.

The J gene is TRBJ1-1, the V gene TRBV29-1; D remains unclear. The CDR3 totals 15 residues. The V and J ends lost 4 bases and 0 bases respectively, with 15 bases between them. In germline, CDR1 is SQVTM, CDR2 ANQGSEA. Here the CDR3 reads CSVGESGHMNTEAFF. CDR3 nucleotide sequence: TGCAGCGTTGGGGAATCAGGTCATATGAACACTGAAGCTTTCTTT.

This clonotype appeared a few times. The chain couples TRBV4-3 to TRBJ2-7; TRBD2 aligns across 10 bases. The CDR3 has 14 residues. In germline, CDR1 is LGHNA, CDR2 YSLEER. J lost 7 bases, V lost 1 base, and 4 bases had no gene match. The CDR3 nucleotides read TGCGCCAGCAGCCAAGTACTAGCGGGACCTGAGCAGTACTTC. This translates into CASSQVLAGPEQYF.

This clonotype was picked up a small number of times. This chain uses TRBV27 with TRBJ2-1, with unresolved D. The CDR3 is 16 amino acids. CDR1 is MNHEY, CDR2 SMNVEV, per germline (reference sequence). Between the trimmed V and J ends, which lost 1 base and 0 bases, there was a span of 10 bases. CDR3 sequence reads: CASSLFPESSYNEQFF. The CDR3 bases are TGTGCCAGCAGTTTATTTCCGGAGAGCTCCTACAATGAGCAGTTCTTC.

The chain has TRBV7-2 and TRBJ2-1; D is uncertain. CDR1 SGHTA and CDR2 FQGNSA come from the germline V gene. The CDR3 loop spans 13 amino acids. V was clipped by 3 bases and J by 5 bases, with 8 bases between them. The DNA of the CDR3 is TGTGCCAGCAGCTTTATGGGGAACAATGAGCAGTTCTTC. Translated, it gives CASSFMGNNEQFF.

Points on this clonotype: At one end, the junction sequence differs from germline, possibly due to a read error. This rearrangement joins TRBV6-6 to TRBJ2-1; D uncertain. CDR1 and CDR2 from the germline V gene are MNHNY and SVGAGI (reference sequence). The CDR3 extends over 12 amino acids. The CDR3, as DNA: TGTGCCGGCAGTAGGTATAGGGATGAGCAGTTCTTC. Encoded protein: CAGSRYRDEQFF.

The rearrangement joins TRBV29-1 to TRBJ2-1; no clear D gene. Germline CDR1 and CDR2: SQVTM and ANQGSEA. The CDR3 has 13 residues. V lost 8 bases and J lost 6, with 17 bases in between. CDR3 in amino acids: CSTSISRANEQFF. CDR3 DNA: TGCAGCACATCTATATCCCGGGCCAATGAGCAGTTCTTC.

This sequence joins TRBV20-1 and TRBJ2-5; TRBD2 matches at 9 bases. This CDR3 has 16 amino acids. The V gene's germline CDR1 is DFQATT and CDR2 SNEGSKA (reference sequence). Unmatched junction bases numbered 10, after V lost 0 bases and J lost 5 bases. CDR3 residues: CSARDYGGGGLETQYF. The CDR3 bases are TGCAGTGCTAGAGATTATGGCGGGGGGGGTTTGGAGACCCAGTACTTC.

Concerning this clonotype: This CDR3 is missing its conserved last phenylalanine or tryptophan, likely due to a read error. The CDR3 reads CASSFGVQETQYL. The CDR3 DNA is TGTGCCAGCAGTTTCGGCGTTCAAGAGACCCAGTACTTA. This rearrangement joins TRBV12-3 or TRBV12-4 to TRBJ2-5; D unclear. The CDR3 consists of 13 residues. The germline V and J ends were trimmed by 3 bases and 2 bases, with 7 bases remaining between them.

This clonotype has more than one count but fewer than ten. The rearrangement uses TRBV20-1 and TRBJ2-7; 11 bases agree with TRBD1. V was pared by 0 bases and J by 5 bases, with 9 bases of the junction left unmatched. The CDR3 is 16 amino acids. Germline V gives CDR1 DFQATT, CDR2 SNEGSKA (reference sequence). The CDR3 DNA follows: TGCAGTGCTAGAGATCTGGGGACAGGGGGTTTTGACGAGCAGTACTTC. Protein product: CSARDLGTGGFDEQYF.

This sequence joins TRBV20-1 and TRBJ1-2; no reliable D call. This CDR3 is built from 13 residues. Germline V gene lookup returns CDR1 DFQATT and CDR2 SNEGSKA (reference sequence). Trimming removed 3 bases from V and 5 bases from J, with 13 bases in between. In DNA, the CDR3 is TGCAGTGCTAGCGAGGAGAGAGGGTATGGCTACACCTTC. This encodes CSASEERGYGYTF.